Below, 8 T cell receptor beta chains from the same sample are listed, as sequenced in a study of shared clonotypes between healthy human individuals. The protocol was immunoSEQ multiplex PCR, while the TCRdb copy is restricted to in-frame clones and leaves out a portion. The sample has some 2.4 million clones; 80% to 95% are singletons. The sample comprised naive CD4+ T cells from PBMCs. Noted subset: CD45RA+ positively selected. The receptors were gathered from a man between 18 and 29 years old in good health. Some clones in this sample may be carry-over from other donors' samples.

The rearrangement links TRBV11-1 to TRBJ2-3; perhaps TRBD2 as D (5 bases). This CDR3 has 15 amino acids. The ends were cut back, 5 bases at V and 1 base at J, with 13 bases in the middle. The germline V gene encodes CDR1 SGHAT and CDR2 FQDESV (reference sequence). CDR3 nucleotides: TGTGCCAGCAGCCCAGGAGGAGCACGCACAGATACGCAGTATTTT. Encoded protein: CASSPGGARTDTQYF.

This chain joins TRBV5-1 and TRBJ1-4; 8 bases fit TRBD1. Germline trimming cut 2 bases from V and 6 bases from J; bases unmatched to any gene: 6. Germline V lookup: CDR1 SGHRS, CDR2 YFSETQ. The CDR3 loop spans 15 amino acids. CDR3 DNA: TGCGCCAGCAGCTTAAAGGGACAGGCCGATGAAAAACTGTTTTTT. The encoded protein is CASSLKGQADEKLFF.

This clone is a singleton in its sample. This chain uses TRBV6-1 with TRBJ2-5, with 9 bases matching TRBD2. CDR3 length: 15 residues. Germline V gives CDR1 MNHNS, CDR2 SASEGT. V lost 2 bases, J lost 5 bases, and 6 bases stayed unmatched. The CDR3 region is CASSERAGGLETQYF. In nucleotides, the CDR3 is TGTGCCAGCAGTGAACGGGCGGGAGGGCTGGAGACCCAGTACTTC.

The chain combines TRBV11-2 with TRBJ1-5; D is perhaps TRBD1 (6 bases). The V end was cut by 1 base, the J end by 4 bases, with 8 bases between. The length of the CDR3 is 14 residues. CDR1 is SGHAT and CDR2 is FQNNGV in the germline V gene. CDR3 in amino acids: CASSLAGVNQPQHF. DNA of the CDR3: TGTGCCAGCAGCTTAGCAGGGGTGAATCAGCCCCAGCATTTT.

Written as DNA, the CDR3 is TGTGCCAGCAGCGACCCCTATGGCGGATTCCAAGAGACCCAGTACTTC. Residues: CASSDPYGGFQETQYF. The V call is TRBV9, the J call TRBJ2-5, with D unresolved. The CDR3 has 16 residues. CDR1 SGDLS and CDR2 YYNGEE come from the germline V gene. Between the trimmed V and J ends, which lost 3 bases and 1 base, there was a span of 16 bases. The entire variable domain, with the rest obtained from reference TRBV9 and TRBJ2-5, is as follows: DSGVTQTPKHLITATGQRVTLRCSPRSGDLSVYWYQQSLDQGLQFLIQYYNGEERAKGNILERFSAQQFPDLHSELNLSSLELGDSALYFCASSDPYGGFQETQYFGPGTRLLVL.

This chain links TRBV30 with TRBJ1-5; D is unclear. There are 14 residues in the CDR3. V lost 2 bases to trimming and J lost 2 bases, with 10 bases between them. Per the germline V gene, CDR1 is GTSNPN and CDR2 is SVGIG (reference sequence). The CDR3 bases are TGTGCCTGGAGTCTCGACATTGGCAATCAGCCCCAGCATTTT. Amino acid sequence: CAWSLDIGNQPQHF.

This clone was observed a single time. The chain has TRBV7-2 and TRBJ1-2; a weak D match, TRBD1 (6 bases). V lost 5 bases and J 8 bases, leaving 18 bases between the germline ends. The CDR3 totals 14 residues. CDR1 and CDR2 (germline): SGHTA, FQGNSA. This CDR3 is CASSLLPGARGYTF. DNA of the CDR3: TGTGCCAGCAGCCTCCTTCCGGGGGCGCGGGGCTACACCTTC.

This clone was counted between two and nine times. CDR3 bases: TGCGCCAGCAGCCAAGTAATCCGGGGCGCCGGCTATGGCTACACCTTC. Amino acids: CASSQVIRGAGYGYTF. This sequence joins TRBV4-1 and TRBJ1-2, with D perhaps matching TRBD1 (5 bases). CDR3 size: 16 residues. V gave up 1 base and J gave up 4 bases, with 16 bases separating them. Germline assignment: CDR1 MGHRA and CDR2 YSYEKL.